Below, 29 T cell receptor beta chains from the same sample are listed, as sequenced in a study of CD8+ T cells in alopecia areata. RNA extraction and reverse transcription yielded cDNA as sequencing template. Repertoires were generated with immunoSEQ multiplex PCR, while TCRdb's copy carries only in-frame clones and drops some. The sample shows around 200,000 clones, 45% to 65% of them seen only once. The treatment is: oral pan-JAK inhibitor, 5-10 mg twice daily. The sample here was CD4+ T cells sorted from blood, taken at week 4, from a patient treated with tofacitinib. These receptors were obtained from a human donor with alopecia areata.

This chain connects TRBV30 to TRBJ1-2, with a possible D match to TRBD1 (6 bases). The germline gives CDR1 GTSNPN, CDR2 SVGIG (reference sequence). The CDR3 consists of 11 residues. Trimming removed 2 bases from V and 8 bases from J, with 9 bases in between. CDR3 in amino acids: CAWSTGLGYTF. CDR3 sequence (DNA): TGTGCCTGGAGTACAGGGCTGGGCTACACCTTC.

The V and J genes are TRBV30 and TRBJ1-5; the match to TRBD1 covers 9 bases. Germline CDR1 and CDR2: GTSNPN and SVGIG (reference sequence). The CDR3 contains 19 residues. J gave up 7 bases and V 2 bases, and 21 bases lay outside the gene matches. For the CDR3, the DNA is TGTGCCTGGAGTCCGTACCCTGGGACAGGGCGTACTGTTAAACAGCCCCAGCATTTT. Protein sequence: CAWSPYPGTGRTVKQPQHF.

The chain recombines TRBV28 with TRBJ2-7, with TRBD1 as a possible D gene (6 bases). Germline V CDR1 and CDR2: MDHEN, SYDVKM. V shed 1 base and J shed 3 bases, with 10 bases lying between them. The CDR3 is 14 residues long. Here the CDR3 reads CASSLSGAVYEQYF. The CDR3 DNA sequence: TGTGCCAGCAGTTTATCAGGGGCGGTCTACGAGCAGTACTTC.

The CDR3 here is CASSPNEKETQYF. In DNA form, the CDR3 reads TGTGCCAGCAGCCCGAACGAAAAAGAGACCCAGTACTTC. The chain joins TRBV28 to TRBJ2-5, with D unclear. This CDR3 region has 13 residues. From germline, CDR1 is MDHEN and CDR2 SYDVKM. Trimming cost V 6 bases and J 3 bases, with 11 bases left between them.

The V gene is TRBV5-1, the J gene TRBJ1-1, with D possibly TRBD1 on 5 matching bases. Germline loops: CDR1 SGHRS, CDR2 YFSETQ. The CDR3 runs 15 residues. Deletions cut 0 bases from V and 0 bases from J, with 9 bases between. DNA of the CDR3: TGCGCCAGCAGCTTGGGGGGGATCATGAACACTGAAGCTTTCTTT. This codes for CASSLGGIMNTEAFF.

The chain uses TRBV11-2 and TRBJ1-2; D gene ambiguous. The CDR3 runs to 12 residues. Trimming left V 4 bases short and J 8 bases short, with 11 bases between. Germline CDR1 and CDR2: SGHAT and FQNNGV. The CDR3 DNA sequence: TGTGCCAGCAGCTGGATGAAGTCCGGCTACACCTTC. It codes for CASSWMKSGYTF.

The V gene is TRBV10-1, the J gene TRBJ2-2; D might be TRBD1 or TRBD2, each matching 5 bases. CDR3 length: 16 amino acids. Germline-derived CDR1 and CDR2 are WNHNN and SYGVQD (reference sequence). Trimming cost V 5 bases and J 4 bases, with 17 bases left between them. The chain's CDR3 is CASSPFRDGTTGELFF. DNA of the CDR3: TGCGCCAGCAGTCCATTCCGGGACGGAACCACCGGGGAGCTGTTTTTT.

J is TRBJ1-5 and V is TRBV5-4; the D is unclear. The CDR3 totals 12 residues. Looked up from germline, CDR1 is SGHNT and CDR2 is YYREEE (reference sequence). Trimming pared 2 bases from V and 3 bases from J, leaving 3 bases between. In nucleotides, the CDR3 is TGTGCCAGCAGCTTACCCAATCAGCCCCAGCATTTT. This codes for CASSLPNQPQHF.

The chain combines TRBV18 with TRBJ2-1, with D possibly being TRBD2 (6 bases). CDR3 length equals 15 residues. Germline V CDR1 and CDR2: KGHSH, LQKENI. V shed 3 bases and J shed 7 bases, with 16 bases lying between them. The CDR3 region is CASSPTSPNGNEQFF. The CDR3 region has the DNA TGTGCCAGCTCACCTACTAGCCCCAATGGGAATGAGCAGTTCTTC.

The chain carries TRBV11-2 and TRBJ2-1, with TRBD2 identical over 8 bases. Per germline, CDR1 SGHAT and CDR2 FQNNGV. Unmatched junction bases numbered 13, after V lost 6 bases and J lost 9 bases. The CDR3 is 15 residues long. The CDR3 DNA is TGTGCCAGCAGTCAACTAGCGGAGCGGGGAGGTGAGCAGTTCTTC. It codes for CASSQLAERGGEQFF.

This clone was counted between two and nine times. The V gene is TRBV29-1, the J gene TRBJ1-2; D call uncertain. From germline, CDR1 is SQVTM and CDR2 ANQGSEA. Between the trimmed V and J ends, which lost 5 bases and 0 bases, there was a span of 7 bases. The CDR3 extends over 12 amino acids. CDR3 sequence: CSVRPSNYGYTF. Here the CDR3 DNA reads TGCAGCGTTCGGCCGTCTAACTATGGCTACACCTTC.

This clone was counted only a few times. The chain is built from TRBV18 and TRBJ1-1, with D unresolved. Germline values: CDR1 KGHSH, CDR2 LQKENI. V was trimmed by 2 bases and J by 3 bases, leaving 13 bases between them. The CDR3 runs 15 residues. CDR3 nucleotides: TGTGCCAGCTCACCAAGGTTGGGTTTGGACACTGAAGCTTTCTTT. Its protein product is CASSPRLGLDTEAFF.

As concerns this clone: Other nucleotide sequences from this sample produce the same CDR3. This chain links TRBV5-1 with TRBJ2-3; unclear D gene. The CDR3 loop spans 14 amino acids. The V end lost 0 bases, the J end lost 0 bases, and 5 bases lay between the germline ends. CDR1 and CDR2 from the germline V gene are SGHRS and YFSETQ. The CDR3 sequence is CASSLGGSTDTQYF. The CDR3 nucleotides read TGCGCCAGCAGCTTGGGCGGAAGCACAGATACGCAGTATTTT. Variable domain in full (rest from reference TRBV5-1 and TRBJ2-3): KAGVTQTPRYLIKTRGQQVTLSCSPISGHRSVSWYQQTPGQGLQFLFEYFSETQRNKGNFPGRFSGRQFSNSRSEMNVSTLELGDSALYLCASSLGGSTDTQYFGPGTRLTVL.

The CDR3 protein is CAWREAGGPSGANVLTF. CDR3 nucleotide sequence: TGTGCCTGGAGAGAAGCAGGCGGACCTTCTGGGGCCAACGTCCTGACTTTC. This chain links TRBV30 with TRBJ2-6; D not resolved. Germline assignment: CDR1 GTSNPN and CDR2 SVGIG (reference sequence). Trimming shortened V by 3 bases and J by 1 base, and 16 bases separated the two germline ends. CDR3 length equals 17 residues.

The rearrangement joins TRBV29-1 to TRBJ2-5, with D unclear. The V end was cut by 2 bases, the J end by 10 bases, with 11 bases between. Germline-derived CDR1 and CDR2 are SQVTM and ANQGSEA. This CDR3 spans 11 amino acids. The chain's CDR3 is CSVEILRVQYF. The CDR3 nucleotides read TGCAGCGTTGAAATTTTAAGGGTCCAGTACTTC.

V is TRBV9 and J is TRBJ1-3; no clear D. The CDR3 sequence is 15 residues long. The germline CDR1 and CDR2 sequences are SGDLS and YYNGEE. The V and J ends lost 1 base and 2 bases respectively, with 10 bases between them. Here the CDR3 reads CASSVTGAAGNTIYF. CDR3 coding DNA: TGTGCCAGCAGCGTAACGGGTGCAGCTGGAAACACCATATATTTT.

The V and J genes are TRBV7-9 and TRBJ2-7; no clear D gene. V was shortened by 1 base and J by 5 bases, with 3 bases between the two germline ends. CDR1 and CDR2 from the germline V gene are SEHNR and FQNEAQ (reference sequence). The CDR3 loop spans 11 amino acids. The DNA for the CDR3 is TGTGCCAGCAGCTTAGAGGACGAGCAGTACTTC. Its translation: CASSLEDEQYF.

The table lists this clone with a few counts. The J gene is TRBJ1-4, the V gene TRBV28; D is unresolved. The CDR3 is 13 amino acids. From germline, CDR1 is MDHEN and CDR2 SYDVKM. Between the trimmed V and J ends, which lost 2 bases and 6 bases, there was a span of 7 bases. The DNA for the CDR3 is TGTGCCAGCAGTTTAATGGTAGATGAAAAACTGTTTTTT. Its protein product is CASSLMVDEKLFF.

The CDR3 DNA reads as TGTGCCTGGAGTGTACTTGGCAGATTTTCCCCAGCAAACACCATATATTTT. Translating gives CAWSVLGRFSPANTIYF. The chain joins TRBV30 to TRBJ1-3; D remains ambiguous. Germline lookup yields CDR1 GTSNPN and CDR2 SVGIG (reference sequence). The length of the CDR3 is 17 residues. V was pared by 0 bases and J by 6 bases, with 21 bases between.

This clone was observed a handful of times. The chain links TRBV4-2 to TRBJ2-7; 8 nucleotides match TRBD2. The junction had 16 bases not matched to a gene; V was cut back by 4 bases and J by 2 bases. The CDR3 has 18 residues. CDR1 LGHNA and CDR2 YNFKEQ come from the germline V gene. The CDR3 DNA sequence: TGTGCCAGCAGCCTCTCCACCAACCCTAGCGGGCCTACCTACGAGCAGTACTTC. It translates to CASSLSTNPSGPTYEQYF.

Turning to this clone: In the same sample, other DNA sequences code for this CDR3. CDR3 sequence: CASSLGGTDTQYF. The CDR3, as DNA: TGTGCCAGCAGCTTAGGAGGCACAGATACGCAGTATTTT. J is TRBJ2-3 and V is TRBV7-2; no clear D. V was shortened by 1 base and J by 1 base, with 3 bases between the two germline ends. The CDR3 sequence is 13 residues long. Germline CDR1 SGHTA, CDR2 FQGNSA.

The chain links TRBV29-1 to TRBJ2-1; 9 bases are shared with TRBD2. The CDR3 is 12 amino acids. The V gene end was trimmed by 6 bases and the J gene end by 9 bases; junction bases not matched to a gene: 6. CDR1 is SQVTM, CDR2 ANQGSEA, per germline. CDR3 nucleotides: TGCAGCGTCGCAGGGACTAGCAGTGAGCAGTTCTTC. It translates to CSVAGTSSEQFF.

The chain employs TRBV7-3 and TRBJ2-3, with D unclear. The length of the CDR3 is 13 residues. V was shortened by 4 bases and J by 6 bases, with 11 bases between the two germline ends. Per germline, CDR1 SGHTA and CDR2 FQGTGA. CDR3: CASSSQSIDTQYF. For the CDR3, the DNA is TGTGCCAGCAGCTCGCAGTCGATCGATACGCAGTATTTT.

This clone turned up a few times. This chain uses TRBV30 with TRBJ2-7; D is possibly TRBD1 (5 bases). V lost 4 bases to trimming and J lost 7 bases, with 20 bases between them. This CDR3 has 14 residues. The V gene's germline CDR1 is GTSNPN and CDR2 SVGIG (reference sequence). The CDR3 DNA reads as TGTGCCTGGACCCGAGGATGGCAGGGTGATGAGCAGTACTTC. Translation gives CAWTRGWQGDEQYF.

This clone occurred a few times. The chain links TRBV29-1 to TRBJ2-1, with a possible D match to TRBD1 (6 bases). Germline lookup yields CDR1 SQVTM and CDR2 ANQGSEA. CDR3 size: 13 residues. Deletions cut 2 bases from V and 1 base from J, with 6 bases between. CDR3 coding DNA: TGCAGCGTTGAAAGGGGGTCCTACAATGAGCAGTTCTTC. It yields the protein CSVERGSYNEQFF.

The chain joins TRBV5-1 to TRBJ2-1; the D is unclear. Trimming took 2 bases from V and 6 from J, leaving 6 bases between them. There are 12 residues in the CDR3. Germline V gives CDR1 SGHRS, CDR2 YFSETQ. DNA for the CDR3: TGCGCCAGCAGCTTCAATTTCAATGAGCAGTTCTTC. This codes for CASSFNFNEQFF.

The genes are TRBV29-1 and TRBJ2-4; TRBD2 agrees at 14 bases. V was clipped by 6 bases and J by 2 bases; unmatched bases: 9. Germline V lookup: CDR1 SQVTM, CDR2 ANQGSEA. The CDR3 covers 17 residues. The CDR3 coding sequence is TGCAGCGTGGGACTAGCGGGAGAACGGGGGACCAAAAACATTCAGTACTTC. Translated: CSVGLAGERGTKNIQYF.

The genes are TRBV9 and TRBJ2-1; 7 bases are a match to TRBD2. The CDR3 loop spans 16 amino acids. Germline-derived CDR1 and CDR2 are SGDLS and YYNGEE. V gave up 0 bases and J gave up 9 bases; unmatched junction bases: 12. The CDR3 sequence: CASSVDSDGRLGEQFF. CDR3 coding DNA: TGTGCCAGCAGCGTAGACTCAGACGGGAGGCTTGGTGAGCAGTTCTTC.

The chain's CDR3 is CATSRDTGSEQYF. The CDR3 DNA is TGTGCCACCAGCAGAGATACGGGATCCGAGCAGTACTTC. V gene TRBV15 combines with J gene TRBJ2-7, with a tentative D call TRBD2 (5 bases). V was pared by 0 bases and J by 6 bases, with 9 bases between. Per the germline V gene, CDR1 is LNHNV and CDR2 is YYDKDF (reference sequence). The length of the CDR3 is 13 residues.